The 7 T cell receptor beta chains below all came from one sample that was sequenced in a study of blood T cell repertoires in COVID-19. Repertoires were generated with immunoSEQ multiplex PCR, while TCRdb's copy carries only in-frame clones and drops some. This table holds 310,000 or so clones, roughly 87% found once. Sequencing used peripheral blood. The receptors here all came from a man aged 30 to 45 with COVID-19, enrolled during active disease.

This clone came up once. V gene TRBV6-2 or TRBV6-3 combines with J gene TRBJ2-1; D call uncertain. The CDR3 spans 15 residues. The germline gives CDR1 MNHEY, CDR2 SVGEGT. Trimming stripped 2 bases from V and 4 bases from J, with 12 bases between. As DNA, the CDR3 is TGTGCCAGCAGTTACCCCGGTTTGAGTTACAATGAGCAGTTCTTC. It encodes CASSYPGLSYNEQFF.

This chain links TRBV19 with TRBJ1-4, with 9 bases fitting TRBD1. Trimming removed 3 bases from V and 5 bases from J; junction bases left unmatched: 4. The germline V gene has CDR1 LNHDA and CDR2 SQIVND (reference sequence). The CDR3 spans 15 residues. This CDR3 reads CASSMGDRDNEKLFF. Here the CDR3 DNA reads TGTGCCAGTAGTATGGGGGACAGGGACAATGAAAAACTGTTTTTT.

The chain carries TRBV12-5 and TRBJ2-5, with D tentatively TRBD2 (5 bases). Trimming pared 6 bases from V and 4 bases from J, leaving 9 bases between. Germline values: CDR1 LGHNT, CDR2 FRNRAP. This CDR3 region has 12 residues. CDR3 amino acids: CASGRSGETQYF. The CDR3 DNA reads as TGTGCTAGTGGAAGAAGCGGAGAGACCCAGTACTTC.

The rearrangement joins TRBV6-1 to TRBJ2-1; TRBD2 is a possible D gene (7 bases). CDR3 length: 16 residues. The ends were cut back, 0 bases at V and 8 bases at J, with 17 bases in the middle. CDR1 and CDR2 (germline): MNHNS, SASEGT. CDR3 sequence: CASSEAWGGQTDEQFF. DNA of the CDR3: TGTGCCAGCAGTGAAGCCTGGGGGGGACAAACGGATGAGCAGTTCTTC.

The chain couples TRBV12-3 or TRBV12-4 to TRBJ1-5; D gene unclear. CDR3 size: 13 residues. Trimming removed 3 bases from V and 4 bases from J, with 7 bases in between. This CDR3 is CASSFGPNQPQHF. CDR3 bases: TGTGCCAGCAGTTTTGGGCCGAATCAGCCCCAGCATTTT.

For this clone: The same CDR3 arises from other DNA sequences in this sample as well. This chain links TRBV7-2 with TRBJ1-1; 7 nucleotides agree with TRBD1. Germline CDR1 and CDR2: SGHTA and FQGNSA. CDR3 length equals 14 residues. After removal of 1 base from V and 4 bases from J, the junction contained 3 bases not matched to a gene. The CDR3 bases are TGTGCCAGCAGCTTAGATCCAGGGGGCACTGAAGCTTTCTTT. Protein sequence: CASSLDPGGTEAFF. Combining the CDR3 with reference TRBV7-2 and TRBJ1-1 gives the whole variable domain GAGVSQSPSNKVTEKGKDVELRCDPISGHTALYWYRQSLGQGLEFLIYFQGNSAPDKSGLPSDRFSAERTGGSVSTLTIQRTQQEDSAVYLCASSLDPGGTEAFFGQGTRLTVV.

A few counts support this clone. V gene TRBV19 combines with J gene TRBJ2-5; a weak D match, TRBD2 (5 bases). Germline CDR1 is LNHDA and CDR2 is SQIVND (reference sequence). CDR3 length equals 13 residues. V was shortened by 5 bases and J by 5 bases, with 12 bases between the two germline ends. DNA of the CDR3: TGTGCCAGTAGTCCGGACTGGTCGGAGACCCAGTACTTC. Amino acids: CASSPDWSETQYF.